This section outlines one T cell receptor beta chain sequence together with its context. The antigen is unknown. This CDR3 spans 13 amino acids. CDR1 is MGHRA and CDR2 is YSYEKL in the germline V gene. V lost 1 base and J 8 bases, leaving 8 bases between the germline ends. This entry is derived from a study of cytomegalovirus exposure and HLA in healthy donors. General study findings and limits: CMV serostatus alone was available as immune exposure information.

The primer mix had 60 Vbeta and 13 Jbeta primers. Profiling relied on immunoSEQ multiplex PCR, and the TCRdb table lists in-frame clones only, not all of them. The table has 110,000 to 150,000 clones, 73% seen once. This rearrangement joins TRBV4-1 to TRBJ2-2; D is unresolved. Sequenced input: PBMCs. The clonotype was recovered from a human donor in good health. The CDR3 DNA follows: TGCGCCAGCAGCCAAGTGGGCACAGGGGAGCTGTTTTTT. Residues: CASSQVGTGELFF.